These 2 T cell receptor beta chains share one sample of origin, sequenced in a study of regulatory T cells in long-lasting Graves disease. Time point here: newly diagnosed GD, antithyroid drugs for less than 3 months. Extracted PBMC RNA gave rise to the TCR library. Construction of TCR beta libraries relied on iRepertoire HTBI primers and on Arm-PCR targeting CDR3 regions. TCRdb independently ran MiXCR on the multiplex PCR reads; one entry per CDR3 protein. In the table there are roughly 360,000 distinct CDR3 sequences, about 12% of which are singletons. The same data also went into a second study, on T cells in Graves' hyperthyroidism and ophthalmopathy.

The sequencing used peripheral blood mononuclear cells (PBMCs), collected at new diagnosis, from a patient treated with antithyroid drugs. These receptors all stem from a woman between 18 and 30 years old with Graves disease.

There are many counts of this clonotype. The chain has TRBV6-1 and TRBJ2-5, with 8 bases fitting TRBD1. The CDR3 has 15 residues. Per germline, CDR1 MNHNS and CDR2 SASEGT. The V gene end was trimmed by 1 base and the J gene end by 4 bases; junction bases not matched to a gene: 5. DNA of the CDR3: TGTGCCAGCAGTGAAGGCACAGGGGGGAGAGAGACCCAGTACTTC. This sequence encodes CASSEGTGGRETQYF.

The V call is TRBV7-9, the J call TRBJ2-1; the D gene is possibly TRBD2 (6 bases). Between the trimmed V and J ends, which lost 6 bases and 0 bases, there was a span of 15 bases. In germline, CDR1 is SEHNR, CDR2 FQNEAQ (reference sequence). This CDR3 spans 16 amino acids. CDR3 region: CASSWIGTYSYNEQFF. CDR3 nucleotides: TGTGCCAGCAGTTGGATAGGGACTTACTCCTACAATGAGCAGTTCTTC.